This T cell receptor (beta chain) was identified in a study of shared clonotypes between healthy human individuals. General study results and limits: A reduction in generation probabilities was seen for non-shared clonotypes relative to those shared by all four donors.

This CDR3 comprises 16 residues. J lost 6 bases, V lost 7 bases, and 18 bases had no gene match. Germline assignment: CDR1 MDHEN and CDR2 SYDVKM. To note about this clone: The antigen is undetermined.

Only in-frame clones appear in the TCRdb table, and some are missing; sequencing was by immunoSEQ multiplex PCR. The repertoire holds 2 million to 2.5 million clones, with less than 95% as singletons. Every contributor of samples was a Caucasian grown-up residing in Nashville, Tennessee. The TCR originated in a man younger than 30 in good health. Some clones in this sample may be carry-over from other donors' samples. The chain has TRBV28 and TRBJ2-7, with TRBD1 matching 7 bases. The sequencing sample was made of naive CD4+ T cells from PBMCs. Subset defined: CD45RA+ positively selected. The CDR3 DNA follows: TGTGCCAGCACCACCTCGGGGACAGCGGATTTGAGCGAGCAGTACTTC. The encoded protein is CASTTSGTADLSEQYF.